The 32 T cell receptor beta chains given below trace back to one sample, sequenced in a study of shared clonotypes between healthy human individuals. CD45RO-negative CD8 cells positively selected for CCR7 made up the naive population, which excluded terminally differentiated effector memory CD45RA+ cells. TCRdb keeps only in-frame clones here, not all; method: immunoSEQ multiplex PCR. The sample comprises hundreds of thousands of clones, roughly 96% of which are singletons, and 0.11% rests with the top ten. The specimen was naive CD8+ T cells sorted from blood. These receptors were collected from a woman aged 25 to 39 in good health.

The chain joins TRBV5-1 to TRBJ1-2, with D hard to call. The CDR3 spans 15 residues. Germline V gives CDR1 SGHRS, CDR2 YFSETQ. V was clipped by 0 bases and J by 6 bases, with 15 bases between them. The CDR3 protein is CASSLGADSLHGYTF. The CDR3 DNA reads TGCGCCAGCAGCTTGGGGGCAGATAGTTTACATGGCTACACCTTC.

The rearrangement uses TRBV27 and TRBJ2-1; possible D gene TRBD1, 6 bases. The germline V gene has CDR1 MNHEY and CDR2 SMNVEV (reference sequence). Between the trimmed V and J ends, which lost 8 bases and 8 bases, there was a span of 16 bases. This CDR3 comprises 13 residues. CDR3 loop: CASSNSGVHEQFF. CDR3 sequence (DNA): TGTGCCAGCTCAAATTCAGGGGTGCATGAGCAGTTCTTC.

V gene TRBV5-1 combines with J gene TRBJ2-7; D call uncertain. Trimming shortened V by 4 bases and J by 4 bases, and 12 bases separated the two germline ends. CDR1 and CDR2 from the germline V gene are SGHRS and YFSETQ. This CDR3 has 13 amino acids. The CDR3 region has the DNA TGCGCCAGCAGCGCCCCGATGGAGTACGAGCAGTACTTC. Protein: CASSAPMEYEQYF.

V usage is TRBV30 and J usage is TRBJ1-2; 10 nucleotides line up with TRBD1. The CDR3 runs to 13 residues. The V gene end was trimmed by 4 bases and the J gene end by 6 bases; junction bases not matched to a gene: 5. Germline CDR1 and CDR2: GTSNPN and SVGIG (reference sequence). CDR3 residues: CAWTSGTGDGYTF. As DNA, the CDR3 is TGTGCCTGGACCTCTGGGACAGGGGATGGCTACACCTTC.

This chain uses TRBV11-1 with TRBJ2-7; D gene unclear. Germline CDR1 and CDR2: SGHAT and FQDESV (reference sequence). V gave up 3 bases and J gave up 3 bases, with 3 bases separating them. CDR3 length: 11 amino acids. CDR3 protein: CASSFSYEQYF. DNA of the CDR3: TGTGCCAGCAGCTTCAGCTACGAGCAGTACTTC.

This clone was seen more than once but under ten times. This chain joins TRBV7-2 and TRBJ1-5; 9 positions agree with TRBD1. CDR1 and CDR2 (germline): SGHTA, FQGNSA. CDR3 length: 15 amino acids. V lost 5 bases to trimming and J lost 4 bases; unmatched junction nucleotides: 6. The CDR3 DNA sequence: TGTGCCAGCAGCCGACGGACAGGGGAGAATCAGCCCCAGCATTTT. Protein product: CASSRRTGENQPQHF.

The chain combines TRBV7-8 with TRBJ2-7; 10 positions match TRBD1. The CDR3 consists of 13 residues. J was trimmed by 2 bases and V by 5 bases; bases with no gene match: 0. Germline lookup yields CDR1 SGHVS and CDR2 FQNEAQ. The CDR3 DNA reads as TGTGCCAGCAGCGGGACAGGGGCCTACGAGCAGTACTTC. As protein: CASSGTGAYEQYF.

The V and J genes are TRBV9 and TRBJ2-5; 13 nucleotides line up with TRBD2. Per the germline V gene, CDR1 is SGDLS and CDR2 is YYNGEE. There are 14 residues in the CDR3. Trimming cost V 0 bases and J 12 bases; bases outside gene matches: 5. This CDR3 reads CASSVGTSGSPKYF. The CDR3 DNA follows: TGTGCCAGCAGCGTAGGGACTAGCGGGAGCCCAAAGTACTTC.

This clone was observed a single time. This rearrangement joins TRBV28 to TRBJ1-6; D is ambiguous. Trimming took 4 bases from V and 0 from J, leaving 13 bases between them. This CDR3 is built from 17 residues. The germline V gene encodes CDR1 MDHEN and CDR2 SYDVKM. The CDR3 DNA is TGTGCCAGCAGTTCTAGACTCGTGAGCTCCTATAATTCACCCCTCCACTTT. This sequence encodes CASSSRLVSSYNSPLHF.

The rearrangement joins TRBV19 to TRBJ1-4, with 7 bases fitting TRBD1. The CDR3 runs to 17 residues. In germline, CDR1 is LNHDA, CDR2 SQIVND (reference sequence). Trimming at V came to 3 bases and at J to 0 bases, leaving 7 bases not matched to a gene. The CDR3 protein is CASSILAGGATNEKLFF. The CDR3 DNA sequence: TGTGCCAGTAGTATCCTGGCAGGGGGAGCAACTAATGAAAAACTGTTTTTT.

CDR3 DNA sequence: TGTGCCAGCAGTTTATTTCGGGAGACCACCGGGGAGCTGTTTTTT. Translated, it gives CASSLFRETTGELFF. The chain is built from TRBV27 and TRBJ2-2; possible D gene TRBD2, 6 bases. CDR1 and CDR2 (germline): MNHEY, SMNVEV (reference sequence). V lost 1 base and J lost 4, with 10 bases in between. This CDR3 comprises 15 residues.

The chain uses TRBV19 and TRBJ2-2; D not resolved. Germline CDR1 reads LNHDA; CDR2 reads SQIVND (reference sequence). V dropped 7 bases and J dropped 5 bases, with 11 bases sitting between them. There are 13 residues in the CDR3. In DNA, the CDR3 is TGTGCCAGTATCGATGTGGGGACCGGGGAGCTGTTTTTT. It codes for CASIDVGTGELFF.

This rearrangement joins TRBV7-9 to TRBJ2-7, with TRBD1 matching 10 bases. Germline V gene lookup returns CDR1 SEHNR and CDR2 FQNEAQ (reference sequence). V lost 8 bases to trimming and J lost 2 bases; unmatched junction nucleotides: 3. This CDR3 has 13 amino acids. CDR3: CASLGQGTYEQYF. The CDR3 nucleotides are TGTGCCAGCCTGGGACAGGGGACCTACGAGCAGTACTTC. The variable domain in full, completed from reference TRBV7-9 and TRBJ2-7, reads DTGVSQNPRHKITKRGQNVTFRCDPISEHNRLYWYRQTLGQGPEFLTYFQNEAQLEKSRLLSDRFSAERPKGSFSTLEIQRTEQGDSAMYLCASLGQGTYEQYFGPGTRLTVT.

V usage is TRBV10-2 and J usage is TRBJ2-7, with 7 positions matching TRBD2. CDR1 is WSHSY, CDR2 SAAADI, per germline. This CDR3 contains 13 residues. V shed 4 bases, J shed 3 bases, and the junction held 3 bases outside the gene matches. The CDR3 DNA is TGCGCCAGCAGTGTTGGGGGGGTCTACGAGCAGTACTTC. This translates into CASSVGGVYEQYF.

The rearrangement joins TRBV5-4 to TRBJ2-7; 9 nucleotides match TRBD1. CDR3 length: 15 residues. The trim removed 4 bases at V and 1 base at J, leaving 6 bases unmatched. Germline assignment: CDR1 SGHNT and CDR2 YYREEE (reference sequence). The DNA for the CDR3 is TGTGCCAGCAGCAAAGGACAGGGGCGGTCCTACGAGCAGTACTTC. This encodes CASSKGQGRSYEQYF.

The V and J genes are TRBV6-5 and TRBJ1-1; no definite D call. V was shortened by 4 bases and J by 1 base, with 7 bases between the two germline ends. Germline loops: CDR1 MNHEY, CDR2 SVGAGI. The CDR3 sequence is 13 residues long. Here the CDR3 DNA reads TGTGCCAGCAGTTTGGGCCCGAACACTGAAGCTTTCTTT. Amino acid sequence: CASSLGPNTEAFF.

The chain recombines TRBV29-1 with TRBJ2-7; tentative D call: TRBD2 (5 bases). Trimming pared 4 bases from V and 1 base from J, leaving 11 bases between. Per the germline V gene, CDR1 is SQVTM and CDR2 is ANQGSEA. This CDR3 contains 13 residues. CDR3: CSVGYGNSYEQYF. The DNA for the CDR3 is TGCAGCGTTGGATACGGGAATTCCTACGAGCAGTACTTC.

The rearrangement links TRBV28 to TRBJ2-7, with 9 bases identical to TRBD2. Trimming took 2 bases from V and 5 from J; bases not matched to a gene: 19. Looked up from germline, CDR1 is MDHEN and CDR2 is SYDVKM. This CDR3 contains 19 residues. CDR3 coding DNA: TGTGCCAGCAGTTTAAACCTCGTCAGAGCTAGCGGGGAGATAAACGAGCAGTACTTC. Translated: CASSLNLVRASGEINEQYF.

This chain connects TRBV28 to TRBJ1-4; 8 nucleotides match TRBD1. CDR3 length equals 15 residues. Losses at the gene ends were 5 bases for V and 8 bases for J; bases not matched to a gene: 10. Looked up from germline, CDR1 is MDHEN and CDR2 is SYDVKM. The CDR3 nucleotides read TGTGCCAGCAGTCCCCAGGGGGCGCCTCTGGAAAAACTGTTTTTT. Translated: CASSPQGAPLEKLFF.

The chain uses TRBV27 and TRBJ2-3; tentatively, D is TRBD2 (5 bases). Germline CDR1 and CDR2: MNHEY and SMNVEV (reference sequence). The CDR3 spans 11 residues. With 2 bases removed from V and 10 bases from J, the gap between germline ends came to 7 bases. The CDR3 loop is CASSLGGAQYF. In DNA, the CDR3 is TGTGCCAGCAGTTTAGGAGGTGCGCAGTATTTT.

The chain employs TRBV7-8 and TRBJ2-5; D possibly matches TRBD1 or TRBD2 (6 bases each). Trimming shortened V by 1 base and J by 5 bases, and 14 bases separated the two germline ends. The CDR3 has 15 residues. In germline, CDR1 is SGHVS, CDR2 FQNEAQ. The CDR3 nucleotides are TGTGCCAGCAGCTTAGTTAGGGGGGACGGGGAGACCCAGTACTTC. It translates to CASSLVRGDGETQYF. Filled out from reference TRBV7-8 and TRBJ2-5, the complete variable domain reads GAGVSQSPRYKVAKRGQDVALRCDPISGHVSLFWYQQALGQGPEFLTYFQNEAQLDKSGLPSDRFFAERPEGSVSTLKIQRTQQEDSAVYLCASSLVRGDGETQYFGPGTRLLVL.

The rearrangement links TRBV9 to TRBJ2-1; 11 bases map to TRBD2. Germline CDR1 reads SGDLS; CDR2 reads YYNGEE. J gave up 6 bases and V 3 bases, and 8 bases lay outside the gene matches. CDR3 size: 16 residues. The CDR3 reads CASSDSTSGIPNEQFF. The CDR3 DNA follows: TGTGCCAGCAGCGACTCGACTAGCGGGATTCCCAATGAGCAGTTCTTC.

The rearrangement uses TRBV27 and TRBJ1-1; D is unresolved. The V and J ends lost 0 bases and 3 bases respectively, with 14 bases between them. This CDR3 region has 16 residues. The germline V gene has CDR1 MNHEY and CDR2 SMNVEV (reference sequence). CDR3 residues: CASSLSLPNPDTEAFF. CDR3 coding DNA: TGTGCCAGCAGTTTATCCCTCCCGAACCCCGACACTGAAGCTTTCTTT.

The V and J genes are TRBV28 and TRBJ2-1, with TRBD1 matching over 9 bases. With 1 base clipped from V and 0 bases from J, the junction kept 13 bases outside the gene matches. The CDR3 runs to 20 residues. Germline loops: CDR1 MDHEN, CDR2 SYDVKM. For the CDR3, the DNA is TGTGCCAGCAGTTTATCCGGAGTCGGTGGACAGGGGTCCTCCTACAATGAGCAGTTCTTC. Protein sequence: CASSLSGVGGQGSSYNEQFF. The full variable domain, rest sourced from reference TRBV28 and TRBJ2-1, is DVKVTQSSRYLVKRTGEKVFLECVQDMDHENMFWYRQDPGLGLRLIYFSYDVKMKEKGDIPEGYSVSREKKERFSLILESASTNQTSMYLCASSLSGVGGQGSSYNEQFFGPGTRLTVL.

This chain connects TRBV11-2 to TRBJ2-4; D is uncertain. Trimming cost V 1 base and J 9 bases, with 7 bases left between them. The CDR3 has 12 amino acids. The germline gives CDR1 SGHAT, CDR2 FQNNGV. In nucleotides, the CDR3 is TGTGCCAGCAGCTTAGTTGGGGTCATTCAGTACTTC. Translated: CASSLVGVIQYF. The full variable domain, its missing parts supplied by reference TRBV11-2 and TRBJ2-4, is EAGVAQSPRYKIIEKRQSVAFWCNPISGHATLYWYQQILGQGPKLLIQFQNNGVVDDSQLPKDRFSAERLKGVDSTLKIQPAKLEDSAVYLCASSLVGVIQYFGAGTRLSVL.

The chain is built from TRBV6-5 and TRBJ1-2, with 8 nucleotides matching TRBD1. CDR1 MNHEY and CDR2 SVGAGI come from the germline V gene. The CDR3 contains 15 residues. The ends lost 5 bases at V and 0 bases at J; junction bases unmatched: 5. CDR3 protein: CASSTTGVANYGYTF. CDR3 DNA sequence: TGTGCCAGCAGTACGACAGGGGTAGCTAACTATGGCTACACCTTC.

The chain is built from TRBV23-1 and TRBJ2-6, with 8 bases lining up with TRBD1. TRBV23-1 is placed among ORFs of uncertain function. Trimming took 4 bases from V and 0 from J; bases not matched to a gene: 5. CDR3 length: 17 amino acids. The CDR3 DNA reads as TGCGCCAGCAGTCGGCAGGGGGCTTTCTCTGGGGCCAACGTCCTGACTTTC. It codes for CASSRQGAFSGANVLTF.

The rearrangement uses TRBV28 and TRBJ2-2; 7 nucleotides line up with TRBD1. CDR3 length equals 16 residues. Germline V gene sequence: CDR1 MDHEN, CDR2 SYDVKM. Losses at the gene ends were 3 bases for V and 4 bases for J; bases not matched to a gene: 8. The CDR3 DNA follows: TGTGCCAGCAGTTTCTACTTTCCAGGGGGCACCGGGGAGCTGTTTTTT. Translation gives CASSFYFPGGTGELFF. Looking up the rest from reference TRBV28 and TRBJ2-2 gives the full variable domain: DVKVTQSSRYLVKRTGEKVFLECVQDMDHENMFWYRQDPGLGLRLIYFSYDVKMKEKGDIPEGYSVSREKKERFSLILESASTNQTSMYLCASSFYFPGGTGELFFGEGSRLTVL.

CDR3 DNA: TGCAGCGTTGAAGATGGTGGCAGAGACTACGAGCAGTACTTC. Its translation is CSVEDGGRDYEQYF. This rearrangement joins TRBV29-1 to TRBJ2-7; D is undetermined. Deletions cut 0 bases from V and 3 bases from J, with 12 bases between. CDR3 length equals 14 residues. Germline CDR1 is SQVTM and CDR2 is ANQGSEA.

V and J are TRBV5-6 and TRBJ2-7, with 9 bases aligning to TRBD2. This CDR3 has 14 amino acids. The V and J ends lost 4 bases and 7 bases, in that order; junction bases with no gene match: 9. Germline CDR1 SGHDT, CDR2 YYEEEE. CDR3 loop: CASSPGLAPPEQYF. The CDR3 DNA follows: TGTGCCAGCAGCCCGGGACTAGCACCTCCTGAGCAGTACTTC.

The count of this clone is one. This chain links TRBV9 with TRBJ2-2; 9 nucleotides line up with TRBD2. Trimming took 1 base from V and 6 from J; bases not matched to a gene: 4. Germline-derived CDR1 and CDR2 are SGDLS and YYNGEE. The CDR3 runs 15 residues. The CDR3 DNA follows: TGTGCCAGCAGCGTAAGGCGGGAGGGCCCCGGGGAGCTGTTTTTT. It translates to CASSVRREGPGELFF. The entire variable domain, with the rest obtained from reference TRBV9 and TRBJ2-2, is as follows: DSGVTQTPKHLITATGQRVTLRCSPRSGDLSVYWYQQSLDQGLQFLIQYYNGEERAKGNILERFSAQQFPDLHSELNLSSLELGDSALYFCASSVRREGPGELFFGEGSRLTVL.

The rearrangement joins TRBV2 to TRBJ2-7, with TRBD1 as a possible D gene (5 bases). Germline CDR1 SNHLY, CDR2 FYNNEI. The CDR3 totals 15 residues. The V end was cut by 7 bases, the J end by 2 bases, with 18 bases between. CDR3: CASIDRGVVTYEQYF. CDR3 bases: TGTGCCAGCATCGATAGGGGTGTGGTAACCTACGAGCAGTACTTC.